This TCR beta chain appears in the sequencing data of a study of graft-versus-host responses after intestinal transplantation. This clone was seen only a few times. Its antigen is undetermined. Study-wide results and limits: Some GvH clones were seen earlier in gut or blood, suggesting intestinal origin.

Germline CDR1 is LNHDA and CDR2 is SQIVND (reference sequence). V dropped 4 bases and J dropped 5; count of bases not matched to a gene: 7. CDR3 length equals 14 residues. Measured with immunoSEQ multiplex PCR; TCRdb has only the in-frame clones, and not every one. The data hold 50,000 to 75,000 clones, with 85% to 95% observed a single time. This TCR derives from a human donor who was the organ donor for an intestinal transplant. This chain connects TRBV19 to TRBJ2-5, with TRBD1 matching over 7 bases. The sequenced sample was unstimulated CD8+ T cells sorted from spleen or lymph node cells, obtained before transplant. The CDR3 here is CASSNTGDRETQYF. CDR3 nucleotide sequence: TGTGCCAGTAGTAACACAGGGGATCGGGAGACCCAGTACTTC.